Each of the 10 T cell receptor beta chains below was sequenced from the same sample in a study of blood T cell repertoires in COVID-19. This table comes from immunoSEQ multiplex PCR, and its TCRdb copy is limited to in-frame clones, with some not included. Here the sample spans over 150,000 clones, roughly 86% being singletons. What was sequenced was peripheral blood. The receptor source for this set is a man in his fifties or sixties with COVID-19, enrolled during active disease.

The chain links TRBV6-1 to TRBJ1-5; D gene uncertain. V gave up 3 bases and J gave up 3 bases, with 12 bases separating them. This CDR3 is 15 amino acids long. Germline CDR1 is MNHNS and CDR2 is SASEGT. This CDR3 is CASSESPGLNQPQHF. Here the CDR3 DNA reads TGTGCCAGCAGTGAGTCTCCGGGTCTCAATCAGCCCCAGCATTTT.

V usage is TRBV15 and J usage is TRBJ1-2, with D hard to call. This CDR3 region has 13 residues. Per germline, CDR1 LNHNV and CDR2 YYDKDF (reference sequence). V was trimmed by 5 bases and J by 3 bases, leaving 10 bases between them. This chain's CDR3 is CATSEDFYYGYTF. The CDR3 DNA sequence: TGTGCCACCAGCGAGGACTTTTACTATGGCTACACCTTC. Based on the CDR3 plus reference TRBV15 and TRBJ1-2, the full variable domain is DAMVIQNPRYQVTQFGKPVTLSCSQTLNHNVMYWYQQKSSQAPKLLFHYYDKDFNNEADTPDNFQSRRPNTSFCFLDIRSPGLGDTAMYLCATSEDFYYGYTFGSGTRLTVV.

The chain recombines TRBV3-1 (or the pseudogene TRBV3-2) with TRBJ1-1, with D uncertain. Germline V gene sequence: CDR1 LGHDT, CDR2 YNNKEL (reference sequence). This CDR3 is built from 20 residues. Trimming shortened V by 4 bases and J by 0 bases, and 27 bases separated the two germline ends. CDR3: CASSPRKFRRESTVNTEAFF. The CDR3 DNA reads TGTGCCAGCAGCCCACGTAAGTTTAGACGGGAGTCTACCGTGAACACTGAAGCTTTCTTT.

The chain links TRBV4-2 to TRBJ2-4, with TRBD2 matching over 13 bases. Germline V gene lookup returns CDR1 LGHNA and CDR2 YNFKEQ. The CDR3 spans 15 residues. The J segment lost 7 bases and the V segment lost 1 base, leaving 1 base of the junction unmatched. The CDR3 sequence: CASSQGTSGSNIQYF. For the CDR3, the DNA is TGTGCCAGCAGCCAAGGGACTAGCGGGAGTAACATTCAGTACTTC.

This chain uses TRBV5-1 with TRBJ1-6; 7 positions match TRBD1. Germline CDR1 SGHRS, CDR2 YFSETQ. The trim removed 4 bases at V and 6 bases at J, leaving 10 bases unmatched. The CDR3 is 16 residues long. CDR3 sequence: CASSPATGIRNSPLHF. In DNA, the CDR3 is TGCGCCAGCAGCCCCGCGACAGGGATTCGTAATTCACCCCTCCACTTT.

In DNA form, the CDR3 reads TGTGCCAGCAGCCCGACATTAGCGGACTCCTACAATGAGCAGTTCTTC. Protein product: CASSPTLADSYNEQFF. The rearrangement joins TRBV7-3 to TRBJ2-1; D perhaps matches TRBD2 (6 bases). The germline CDR1 and CDR2 sequences are SGHTA and FQGTGA. With 5 bases removed from V and 0 bases from J, the gap between germline ends came to 14 bases. The CDR3 spans 16 residues.

A single count supports this clone. For the CDR3, the DNA is TGTGCCATCGGGACTAGCGGTACTAGCACAGATACGCAGTATTTT. Protein: CAIGTSGTSTDTQYF. The rearrangement uses TRBV10-3 and TRBJ2-3; 11 nucleotides agree with TRBD2. This CDR3 is built from 15 residues. The V and J ends lost 8 bases and 0 bases, in that order; junction bases with no gene match: 4. In germline, CDR1 is ENHRY, CDR2 SYGVKD.

The chain carries TRBV6-5 and TRBJ1-2, with D tentatively TRBD1 (5 bases). The ends were cut back, 9 bases at V and 4 bases at J, with 12 bases in the middle. The germline V gene encodes CDR1 MNHEY and CDR2 SVGAGI. This CDR3 spans 12 amino acids. CDR3 region: CASRGGSYGYTF. The CDR3 nucleotides are TGTGCCAGTCGGGGGGGTAGCTATGGCTACACCTTC.

This chain connects TRBV5-1 to TRBJ2-7; 10 bases line up with TRBD1. Germline V gene sequence: CDR1 SGHRS, CDR2 YFSETQ. The CDR3 extends over 14 amino acids. Trimming took 4 bases from V and 0 from J; bases not matched to a gene: 1. The CDR3 loop is CASSGTGVSYEQYF. The DNA for the CDR3 is TGCGCCAGCAGCGGGACAGGGGTCTCCTACGAGCAGTACTTC.

The chain combines TRBV7-2 with TRBJ1-1; D is unresolved. The CDR3 totals 15 residues. V gave up 2 bases and J gave up 1 base, with 11 bases separating them. The V gene's germline CDR1 is SGHTA and CDR2 FQGNSA. In nucleotides, the CDR3 is TGTGCCAGCAGCTTATTCAAAACAGAGAACACTGAAGCTTTCTTT. It translates to CASSLFKTENTEAFF.